Here is one TCR beta chain with its context. Sequencing used immunoSEQ multiplex PCR; TCRdb keeps in-frame clones, though not all of them. The sample carries 88,000 or so clones, approximately 80% recorded once. This CDR3 is built from 17 residues. V lost 0 bases to trimming and J lost 7 bases, with 19 bases between them. Germline V gives CDR1 LGHDT, CDR2 YNNKEL (reference sequence). This specimen belongs to a study of blood T cell repertoires in COVID-19. The wider study: T cells, B-cell-depleted T cells, or PBMCs supplied cDNA or gDNA.

The chain links TRBV3-1 (or the pseudogene TRBV3-2) to TRBJ1-5; D may be TRBD1 (6 bases). The sequencing input was peripheral blood. This clonotype was obtained from a man at least 80 years old with acute or convalescent COVID-19. The chain's CDR3 is CASSQDRPGAVRQPQHF. For the CDR3, the DNA is TGTGCCAGCAGCCAAGATAGGCCAGGGGCGGTTAGGCAGCCCCAGCATTTT.